This T cell receptor beta chain derives from a study of blood T cell repertoires in COVID-19. Across the study: Researchers got acute and convalescent COVID-19 samples from the United States, Italy and Spain. PBMCs, B-cell-depleted T cells, or T cells provided the cDNA or gDNA that made up the material.

Measured with immunoSEQ multiplex PCR; TCRdb has only the in-frame clones, and not every one. The table has 300,000 to 450,000 clones, around 84% seen once; the top ten hold around 1.1%. Specimen: peripheral blood. The receptor comes from a human donor with acute or convalescent COVID-19. The donor label of this sample is uncertain.

The CDR3 DNA reads TGTGCCAGCAGTTTACCTGTTCCCTACGAGCAGTACTTC. It yields the protein CASSLPVPYEQYF. V and J are TRBV28 and TRBJ2-7; no reliable D call. The germline gives CDR1 MDHEN, CDR2 SYDVKM. The CDR3 consists of 13 residues. V lost 2 bases, J lost 2 bases, and 7 bases lay in between.